This T cell receptor beta chain was recorded in a study of OX40 agonist ivuxolimab in advanced cancers. General study findings and limits: Compared with CD4+, CD8+ T cells on average had more expanded clones.

Method: immunoSEQ multiplex PCR; TCRdb's copy keeps in-frame clones and lacks some. Of 6,500 to 8,000 clones in the sample, about 76% are singletons; the top ten hold approximately 28%. Points on this clone: Its antigen remains unknown.

Germline V gene data show CDR1 as MNHEY and CDR2 as SMNVEV (reference sequence). Trimming pared 6 bases from V and 4 bases from J, leaving 15 bases between. CDR3 length: 14 amino acids. This receptor was obtained from an adult with an advanced solid tumor such as melanoma, head and neck, liver or kidney cancer. This chain connects TRBV27 to TRBJ1-1, with a weak D call TRBD1 (6 bases). The sequencing used CD4+ or CD8+ T cells sorted from blood, collected in a trial of the OX40 agonist ivuxolimab. CDR3 residues: CASRRQATGTEAFF. CDR3 in DNA: TGTGCCAGCAGAAGACAGGCAACGGGCACTGAAGCTTTCTTT.